This TCR beta chain was recorded in a study of tumor-infiltrating lymphocytes in primary liver carcinoma. Synthesis of TCR beta cDNA was carried out from 500 ng total RNA with a constant-region primer. Library construction for TCR beta comprised three nested multiplex PCR rounds performed with slightly modified ARM-PCR. Both of the initial two PCR rounds ran for nine to ten cycles and employed TRBV1-TRBV30 forward primers alongside a C-beta reverse primer. TCRdb re-derived calls from the multiplex PCR reads in MiXCR, one entry per CDR3 protein. This sample yields some 180,000 distinct CDR3 sequences, of which over 45% are seen a single time; approximately 70% belongs to the top ten. Researchers drew blood RNA from unsorted whole blood and extracted germline DNA as well. Germline V CDR1 and CDR2: SQVTM, ANQGSEA. The length of the CDR3 is 14 residues.

The chain couples TRBV29-1 to TRBJ2-5; D may match TRBD1 or TRBD2 (6 bases each). The sample taken for sequencing was peripheral blood. The TCR originated in a man aged 40-50 years with primary liver carcinoma and hepatitis B virus infection. The CDR3 region has the DNA TGCTGCGGGGCGAGGGACATCACCCAAGAGACCCAGTACTTC. This codes for CCGARDITQETQYF.